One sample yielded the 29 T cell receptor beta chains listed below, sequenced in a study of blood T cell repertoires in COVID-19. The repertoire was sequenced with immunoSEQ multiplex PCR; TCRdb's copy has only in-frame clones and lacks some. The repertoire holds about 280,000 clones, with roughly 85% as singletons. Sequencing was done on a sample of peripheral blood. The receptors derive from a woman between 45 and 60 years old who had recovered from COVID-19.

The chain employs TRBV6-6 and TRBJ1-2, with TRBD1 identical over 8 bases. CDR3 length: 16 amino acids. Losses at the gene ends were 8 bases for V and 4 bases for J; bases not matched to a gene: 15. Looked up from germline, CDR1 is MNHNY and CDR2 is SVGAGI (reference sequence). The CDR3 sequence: CASSRTGNDWLYGYTF. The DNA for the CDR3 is TGTGCCAGCTCTCGGACAGGGAATGACTGGCTCTATGGCTACACCTTC.

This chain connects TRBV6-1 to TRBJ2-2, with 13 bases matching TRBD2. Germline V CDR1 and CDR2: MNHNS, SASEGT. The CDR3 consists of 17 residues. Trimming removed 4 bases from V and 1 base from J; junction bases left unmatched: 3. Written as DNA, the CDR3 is TGTGCCAGCAGTGGCCGGACTAGCGGGGGGAACACCGGGGAGCTGTTTTTT. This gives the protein CASSGRTSGGNTGELFF.

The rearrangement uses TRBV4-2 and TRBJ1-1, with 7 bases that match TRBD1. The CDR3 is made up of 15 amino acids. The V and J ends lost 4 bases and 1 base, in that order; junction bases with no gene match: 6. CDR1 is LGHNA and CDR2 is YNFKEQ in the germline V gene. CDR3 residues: CASSPRAGGNTEAFF. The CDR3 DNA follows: TGTGCCAGCAGCCCCAGGGCAGGGGGGAACACTGAAGCTTTCTTT.

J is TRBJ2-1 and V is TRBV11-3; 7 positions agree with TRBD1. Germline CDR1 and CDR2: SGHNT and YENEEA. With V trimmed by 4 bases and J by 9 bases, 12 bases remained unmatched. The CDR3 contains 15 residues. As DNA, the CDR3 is TGTGCCAGCAGCTCCCCGGCACAGGGGAAGACTGAGCAGTTCTTC. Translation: CASSSPAQGKTEQFF.

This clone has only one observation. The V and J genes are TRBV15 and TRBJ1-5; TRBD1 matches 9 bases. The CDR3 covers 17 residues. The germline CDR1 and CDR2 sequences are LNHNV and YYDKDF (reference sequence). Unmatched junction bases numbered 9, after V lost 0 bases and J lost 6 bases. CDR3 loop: CATSREIKTGGIQPQHF. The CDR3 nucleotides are TGTGCCACCAGCAGAGAGATTAAGACAGGGGGGATTCAGCCCCAGCATTTT.

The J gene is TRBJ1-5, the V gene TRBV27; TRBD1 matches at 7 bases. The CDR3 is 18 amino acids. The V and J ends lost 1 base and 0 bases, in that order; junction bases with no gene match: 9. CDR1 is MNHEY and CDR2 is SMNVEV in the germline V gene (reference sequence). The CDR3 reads CASSLYFGGQISNQPQHF. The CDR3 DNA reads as TGTGCCAGCAGTTTATATTTTGGGGGACAGATTAGCAATCAGCCCCAGCATTTT.

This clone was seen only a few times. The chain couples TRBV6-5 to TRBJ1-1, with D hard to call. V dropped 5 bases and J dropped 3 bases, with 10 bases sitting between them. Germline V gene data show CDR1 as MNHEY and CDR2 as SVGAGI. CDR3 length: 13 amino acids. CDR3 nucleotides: TGTGCCAGCAGTAAAACACCGTACACTGAAGCTTTCTTT. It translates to CASSKTPYTEAFF.

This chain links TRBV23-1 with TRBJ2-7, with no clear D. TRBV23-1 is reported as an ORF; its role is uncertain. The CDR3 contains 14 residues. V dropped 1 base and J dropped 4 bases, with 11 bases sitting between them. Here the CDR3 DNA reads TGCGCCAGCAGTCAATTTGTCAGATATTACGAGCAGTACTTC. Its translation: CASSQFVRYYEQYF.

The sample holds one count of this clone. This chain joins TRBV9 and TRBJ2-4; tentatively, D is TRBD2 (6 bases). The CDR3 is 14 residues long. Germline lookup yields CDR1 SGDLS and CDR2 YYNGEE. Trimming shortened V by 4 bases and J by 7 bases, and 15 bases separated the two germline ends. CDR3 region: CASSPGGVWNIQYF. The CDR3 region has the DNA TGTGCCAGCAGCCCCGGCGGGGTTTGGAACATTCAGTACTTC.

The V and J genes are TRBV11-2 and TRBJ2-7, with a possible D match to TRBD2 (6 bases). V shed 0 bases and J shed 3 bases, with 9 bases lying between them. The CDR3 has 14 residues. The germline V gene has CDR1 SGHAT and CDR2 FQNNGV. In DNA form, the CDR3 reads TGTGCCAGCAGCTTAGATTTAGCGGTCTACGAGCAGTACTTC. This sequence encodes CASSLDLAVYEQYF.

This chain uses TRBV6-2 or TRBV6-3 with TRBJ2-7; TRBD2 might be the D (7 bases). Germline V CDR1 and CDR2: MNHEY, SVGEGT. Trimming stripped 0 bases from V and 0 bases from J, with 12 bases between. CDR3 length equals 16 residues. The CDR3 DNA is TGTGCCAGCAGTTACTCGGGGGGGCCCACCTCCTACGAGCAGTACTTC. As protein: CASSYSGGPTSYEQYF.

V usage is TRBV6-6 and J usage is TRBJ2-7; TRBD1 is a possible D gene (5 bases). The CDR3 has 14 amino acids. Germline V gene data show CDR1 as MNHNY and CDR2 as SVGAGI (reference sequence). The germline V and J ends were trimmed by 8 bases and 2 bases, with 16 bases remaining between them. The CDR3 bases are TGTGCCAGCCTGGACACAGAGAGCCCCTACGAGCAGTACTTC. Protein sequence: CASLDTESPYEQYF.

CDR3 residues: CSVEDLHKGATNYEQFF. CDR3 bases: TGCAGCGTTGAAGATCTTCATAAGGGGGCGACTAACTATGAGCAGTTCTTC. The genes are TRBV29-1 and TRBJ2-1; 7 bases map to TRBD1. With 0 bases clipped from V and 8 bases from J, the junction kept 16 bases outside the gene matches. CDR3 size: 17 residues. The germline V gene encodes CDR1 SQVTM and CDR2 ANQGSEA.

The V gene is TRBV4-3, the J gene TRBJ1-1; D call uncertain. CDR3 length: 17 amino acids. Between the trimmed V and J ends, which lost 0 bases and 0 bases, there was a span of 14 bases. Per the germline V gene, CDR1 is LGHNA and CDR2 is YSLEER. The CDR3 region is CASSQDGFGEVNTEAFF. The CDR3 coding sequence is TGCGCCAGCAGCCAAGACGGGTTTGGGGAGGTGAACACTGAAGCTTTCTTT.

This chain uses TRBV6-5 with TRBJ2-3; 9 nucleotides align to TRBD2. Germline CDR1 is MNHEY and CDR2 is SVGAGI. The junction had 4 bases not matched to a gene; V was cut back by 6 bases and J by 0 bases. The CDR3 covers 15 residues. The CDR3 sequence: CASSPRGGSTDTQYF. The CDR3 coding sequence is TGTGCCAGCAGCCCGCGGGGGGGCAGCACAGATACGCAGTATTTT.

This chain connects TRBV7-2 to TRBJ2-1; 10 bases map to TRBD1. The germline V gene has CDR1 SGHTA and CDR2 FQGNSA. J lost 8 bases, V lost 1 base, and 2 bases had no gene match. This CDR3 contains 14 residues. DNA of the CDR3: TGTGCCAGCAGCTTAGGAGGACAGGGGGATGAGCAGTTCTTC. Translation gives CASSLGGQGDEQFF.

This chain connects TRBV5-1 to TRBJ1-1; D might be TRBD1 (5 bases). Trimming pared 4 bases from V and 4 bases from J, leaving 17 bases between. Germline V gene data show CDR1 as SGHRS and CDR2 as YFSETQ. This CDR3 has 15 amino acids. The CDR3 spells CASSEVGPPSTEAFF. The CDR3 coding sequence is TGCGCCAGCAGCGAGGTGGGGCCCCCCTCCACTGAAGCTTTCTTT.

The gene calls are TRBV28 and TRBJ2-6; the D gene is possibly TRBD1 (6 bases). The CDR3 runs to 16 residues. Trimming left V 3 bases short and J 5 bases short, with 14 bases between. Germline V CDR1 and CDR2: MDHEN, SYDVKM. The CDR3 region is CASSFGQPLRANVLTF. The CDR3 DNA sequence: TGTGCCAGCAGTTTCGGACAGCCCCTCAGGGCCAACGTCCTGACTTTC.

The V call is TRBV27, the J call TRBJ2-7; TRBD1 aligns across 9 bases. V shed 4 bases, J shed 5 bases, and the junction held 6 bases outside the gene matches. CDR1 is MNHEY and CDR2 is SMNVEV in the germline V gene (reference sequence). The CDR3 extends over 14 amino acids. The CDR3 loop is CASSSKQGAHEQYF. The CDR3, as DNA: TGTGCCAGCAGTTCAAAACAGGGGGCCCACGAGCAGTACTTC.

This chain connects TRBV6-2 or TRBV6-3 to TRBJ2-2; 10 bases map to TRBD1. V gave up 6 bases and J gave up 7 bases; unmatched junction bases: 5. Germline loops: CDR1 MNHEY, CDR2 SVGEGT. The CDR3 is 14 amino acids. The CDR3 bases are TGTGCCAGCAGCACCGGGACAGGGGTCGGGGAGCTGTTTTTT. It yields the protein CASSTGTGVGELFF.

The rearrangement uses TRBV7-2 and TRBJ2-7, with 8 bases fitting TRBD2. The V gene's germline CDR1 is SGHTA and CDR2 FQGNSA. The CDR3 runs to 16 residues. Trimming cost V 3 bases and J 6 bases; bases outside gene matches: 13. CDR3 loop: CASSFKAGGTRPEQYF. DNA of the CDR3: TGTGCCAGCAGCTTTAAGGCGGGAGGAACCCGTCCCGAGCAGTACTTC.

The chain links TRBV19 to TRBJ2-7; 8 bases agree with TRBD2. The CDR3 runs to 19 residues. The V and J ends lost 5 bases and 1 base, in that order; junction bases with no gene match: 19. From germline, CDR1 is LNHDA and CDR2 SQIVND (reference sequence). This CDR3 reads CASSPQAGGPLAISYEQYF. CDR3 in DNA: TGTGCCAGTAGTCCCCAGGCGGGAGGTCCGCTCGCAATTTCCTACGAGCAGTACTTC.

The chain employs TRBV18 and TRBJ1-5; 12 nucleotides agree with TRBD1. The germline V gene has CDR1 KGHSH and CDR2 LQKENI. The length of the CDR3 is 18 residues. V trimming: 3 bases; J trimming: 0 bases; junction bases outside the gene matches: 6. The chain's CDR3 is CASSPGQGAGNSNQPQHF. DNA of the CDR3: TGTGCCAGCTCACCGGGACAGGGGGCTGGAAATAGCAATCAGCCCCAGCATTTT. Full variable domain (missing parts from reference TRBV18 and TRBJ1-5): NAGVMQNPRHLVRRRGQEARLRCSPMKGHSHVYWYRQLPEEGLKFMVYLQKENIIDESGMPKERFSAEFPKEGPSILRIQQVVRGDSAAYFCASSPGQGAGNSNQPQHFGDGTRLSIL.

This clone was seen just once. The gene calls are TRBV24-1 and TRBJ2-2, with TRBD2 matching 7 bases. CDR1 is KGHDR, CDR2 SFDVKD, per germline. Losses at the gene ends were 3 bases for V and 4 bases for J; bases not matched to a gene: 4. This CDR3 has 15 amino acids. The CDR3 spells CATSDPSGLTGELFF. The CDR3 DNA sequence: TGTGCCACCAGTGATCCTAGCGGCCTCACCGGGGAGCTGTTTTTT.

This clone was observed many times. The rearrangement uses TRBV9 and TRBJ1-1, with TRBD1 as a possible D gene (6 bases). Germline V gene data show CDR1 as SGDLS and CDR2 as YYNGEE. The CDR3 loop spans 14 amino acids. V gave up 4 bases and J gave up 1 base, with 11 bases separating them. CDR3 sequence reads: CASSLTGPNTEAFF. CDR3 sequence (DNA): TGTGCCAGCAGCTTGACAGGACCGAACACTGAAGCTTTCTTT.

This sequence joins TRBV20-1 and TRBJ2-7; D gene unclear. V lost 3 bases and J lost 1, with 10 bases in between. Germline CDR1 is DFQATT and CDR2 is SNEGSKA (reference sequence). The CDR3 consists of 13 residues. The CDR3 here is CSASPSPSYEQYF. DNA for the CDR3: TGCAGTGCTAGTCCTTCCCCTTCCTACGAGCAGTACTTC.

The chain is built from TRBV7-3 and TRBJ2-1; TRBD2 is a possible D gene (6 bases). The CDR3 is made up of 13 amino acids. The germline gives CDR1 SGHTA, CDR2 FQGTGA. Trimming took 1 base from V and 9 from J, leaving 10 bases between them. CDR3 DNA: TGTGCCAGCAGCTTAAACCCGCGGGGTGAGCAGTTCTTC. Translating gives CASSLNPRGEQFF.

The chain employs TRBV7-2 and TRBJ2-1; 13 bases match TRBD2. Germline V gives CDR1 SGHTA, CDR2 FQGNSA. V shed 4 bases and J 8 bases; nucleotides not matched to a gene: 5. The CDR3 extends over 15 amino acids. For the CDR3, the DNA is TGTGCCAGCAGCTCGGGACTAGCGGGATTAGATGAGCAGTTCTTC. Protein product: CASSSGLAGLDEQFF.

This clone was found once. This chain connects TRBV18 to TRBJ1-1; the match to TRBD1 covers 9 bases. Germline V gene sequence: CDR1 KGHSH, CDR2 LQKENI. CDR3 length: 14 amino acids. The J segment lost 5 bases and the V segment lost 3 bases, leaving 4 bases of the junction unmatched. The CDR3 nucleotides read TGTGCCAGCTCACCGACGACAGGGGGGACTGAAGCTTTCTTT. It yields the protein CASSPTTGGTEAFF.